The 23 T cell receptor beta chains given below trace back to one sample, sequenced in a study of lymphopenia after photon versus proton radiotherapy. Sequenced by immunoSEQ multiplex PCR; TCRdb stores in-frame clones only, minus some. The sample lists more than 25,000 clones, around 86% occurring once. Sequenced material: peripheral blood, taken from a patient treated with photon-based radiotherapy. Every receptor here comes from a woman in her fifties or sixties with pancreatic cancer.

The chain recombines TRBV28 with TRBJ1-2, with D tentatively TRBD1 (5 bases). Germline V lookup: CDR1 MDHEN, CDR2 SYDVKM. This CDR3 region has 14 residues. Trimming removed 6 bases at V and 8 bases at J, with 19 bases between. This CDR3 reads CASRPTHRTGGYTF. The CDR3 coding sequence is TGTGCCAGCAGGCCCACCCACAGGACGGGGGGCTACACCTTC.

This chain links TRBV19 with TRBJ2-1, with 8 bases matching TRBD2. J lost 9 bases, V lost 0 bases, and 10 bases had no gene match. The CDR3 totals 16 residues. Germline assignment: CDR1 LNHDA and CDR2 SQIVND (reference sequence). The CDR3 is CASSIEPSGSDSEQFF. CDR3 DNA sequence: TGTGCCAGTAGTATAGAGCCTAGCGGGTCGGATTCTGAGCAGTTCTTC.

CDR3 DNA sequence: TGCGCCAGCAGCTTGGACAGTACTAACTATGGCTACACCTTC. Its translation is CASSLDSTNYGYTF. The rearrangement joins TRBV5-1 to TRBJ1-2; D is unclear. Trimming pared 0 bases from V and 0 bases from J, leaving 6 bases between. CDR1 is SGHRS, CDR2 YFSETQ, per germline. The CDR3 is made up of 14 amino acids.

The rearrangement links TRBV18 to TRBJ2-2; no firm D call. CDR3 length: 14 residues. Deletions cut 0 bases from V and 4 bases from J, with 6 bases between. Per the germline V gene, CDR1 is KGHSH and CDR2 is LQKENI. This CDR3 is CASSPPYATGELFF. DNA of the CDR3: TGTGCCAGCTCACCACCGTACGCCACCGGGGAGCTGTTTTTT.

This clone came up a few times. The chain recombines TRBV29-1 with TRBJ2-7; TRBD1 is a possible D gene (6 bases). This CDR3 comprises 13 residues. In germline, CDR1 is SQVTM, CDR2 ANQGSEA. Trimming pared 4 bases from V and 2 bases from J, leaving 12 bases between. The CDR3 bases are TGCAGCGTTGCACAGGGACGGGCCTACGAGCAGTACTTC. Its translation: CSVAQGRAYEQYF.

This chain uses TRBV4-3 with TRBJ1-2; D may be TRBD1 (5 bases). Between the trimmed V and J ends, which lost 0 bases and 10 bases, there was a span of 15 bases. This CDR3 has 14 amino acids. CDR1 and CDR2 from the germline V gene are LGHNA and YSLEER. The CDR3 DNA follows: TGCGCCAGCAGCCAAGACAGGGACGGAGTACTCTACACCTTC. This encodes CASSQDRDGVLYTF.

This clone has a single count. V gene TRBV7-7 combines with J gene TRBJ2-3, with D possibly being TRBD2 (5 bases). There are 14 residues in the CDR3. The ends were cut back, 2 bases at V and 4 bases at J, with 10 bases in the middle. Germline loops: CDR1 SSHAT, CDR2 FNYEAQ (reference sequence). The CDR3 reads CASSLPQRPDTQYF. The CDR3 DNA reads as TGTGCCAGCAGCTTACCACAGCGGCCAGATACGCAGTATTTT.

This clone was seen just once. The CDR3 DNA reads as TGTGCCAGCAGCGTAGGGTCCCTGGATTACACCTTC. Translation gives CASSVGSLDYTF. The chain is built from TRBV9 and TRBJ1-2; unclear D gene. Germline CDR1 reads SGDLS; CDR2 reads YYNGEE. The V gene lost 0 bases and the J gene lost 11 bases, with 11 bases spanning the gap. This CDR3 is 12 amino acids long.

V is TRBV19 and J is TRBJ1-1; no clear D. V shed 11 bases and J shed 6 bases, with 10 bases lying between them. In germline, CDR1 is LNHDA, CDR2 SQIVND (reference sequence). This CDR3 region has 10 residues. The CDR3 is CAGGRAEAFF. The CDR3 DNA reads as TGTGCCGGAGGACGGGCTGAAGCTTTCTTT.

CDR3 bases: TGCGCCAGCAGCCCTCGGACAGGGAAGGGGACTGAAGCTTTCTTT. Translating it yields CASSPRTGKGTEAFF. The chain joins TRBV5-1 to TRBJ1-1; 8 nucleotides agree with TRBD1. CDR1 and CDR2 from the germline V gene are SGHRS and YFSETQ. The CDR3 extends over 15 amino acids. V shed 4 bases, J shed 5 bases, and the junction held 10 bases outside the gene matches.

The chain has TRBV2 and TRBJ2-6; a weak D match, TRBD2 (7 bases). In germline, CDR1 is SNHLY, CDR2 FYNNEI. V lost 9 bases and J 0 bases, leaving 18 bases between the germline ends. This CDR3 comprises 17 residues. In DNA form, the CDR3 reads TGTGCCAGTGGGGAGGGCAGGGGTTTCTCTGGGGCCAACGTCCTGACTTTC. Its translation: CASGEGRGFSGANVLTF.

The chain is built from TRBV5-4 and TRBJ2-1, with 7 bases aligning to TRBD1. After removal of 2 bases from V and 7 bases from J, the junction contained 9 bases not matched to a gene. The CDR3 loop spans 15 amino acids. The germline gives CDR1 SGHNT, CDR2 YYREEE (reference sequence). CDR3 residues: CASSFDSGTANEQFF. CDR3 nucleotide sequence: TGTGCCAGCAGCTTTGACTCCGGGACAGCAAATGAGCAGTTCTTC.

This chain links TRBV28 with TRBJ2-3; no clear D. Trimming took off 3 bases at V and 1 base at J, with 5 bases between the two ends. Germline CDR1 MDHEN, CDR2 SYDVKM. The CDR3 has 13 amino acids. CDR3 coding DNA: TGTGCCAGCAGTTTGGACCGCACAGATACGCAGTATTTT. Protein: CASSLDRTDTQYF.

The rearrangement uses TRBV2 and TRBJ2-7, with TRBD1 matching over 10 bases. Germline lookup yields CDR1 SNHLY and CDR2 FYNNEI. Unmatched junction bases numbered 4, after V lost 4 bases and J lost 7 bases. There are 13 residues in the CDR3. CDR3 sequence: CASSGQGAGEQYF. The CDR3 DNA follows: TGTGCCAGCAGTGGACAGGGGGCGGGAGAGCAGTACTTC.

V usage is TRBV11-2 and J usage is TRBJ2-5, with D perhaps matching TRBD1 (6 bases). The CDR3 extends over 13 amino acids. Germline CDR1 is SGHAT and CDR2 is FQNNGV. Deletions cut 2 bases from V and 4 bases from J, with 8 bases between. The CDR3 DNA follows: TGTGCCAGCAGCTTAAGAGGGGGAGAGACCCAGTACTTC. This codes for CASSLRGGETQYF.

This clone was counted a single time. The chain has TRBV10-3 and TRBJ2-4; 16 bases align to TRBD2. The J segment lost 0 bases and the V segment lost 2 bases, leaving 4 bases of the junction unmatched. The CDR3 is made up of 19 amino acids. Per germline, CDR1 ENHRY and CDR2 SYGVKD. CDR3 DNA sequence: TGTGCCATCAGTGAGAGGGGACTAGCGGGAGGGCTAGCCAAAAACATTCAGTACTTC. Translated: CAISERGLAGGLAKNIQYF.

V is TRBV27 and J is TRBJ1-1; a possible D gene is TRBD1 (6 bases). V was trimmed by 6 bases and J by 5 bases, leaving 19 bases between them. Germline V gene lookup returns CDR1 MNHEY and CDR2 SMNVEV (reference sequence). The CDR3 consists of 15 residues. The DNA of the CDR3 is TGTGCCAGCAGAACGATAACAGGGTTGAGAACTGAAGCTTTCTTT. It codes for CASRTITGLRTEAFF.

With regard to this clone: Germline is not matched at one junction end, which may reflect a read error. This chain joins TRBV27 and TRBJ2-6; tentatively, D is TRBD1 or TRBD2 (5 bases each). The length of the CDR3 is 14 residues. CDR1 is MNHEY, CDR2 SMNVEV, per germline (reference sequence). CDR3 protein: CASNADFGANVLAF. CDR3 DNA sequence: TGTGCCAGCAATGCGGACTTTGGGGCCAACGTCCTGGCTTTC.

The J gene is TRBJ1-4, the V gene TRBV18; D is possibly TRBD1 (6 bases). The CDR3 runs 13 residues. V lost 3 bases, J lost 4 bases, and 6 bases lay in between. Germline CDR1 and CDR2: KGHSH and LQKENI. The CDR3 nucleotides read TGTGCCAGCTCACCCAGGGGTAATGAAAAACTGTTTTTT. Translating it yields CASSPRGNEKLFF.

The chain employs TRBV7-9 and TRBJ2-1; tentatively, D is TRBD1 (6 bases). V was trimmed by 5 bases and J by 6 bases, leaving 11 bases between them. The germline CDR1 and CDR2 sequences are SEHNR and FQNEAQ (reference sequence). The CDR3 extends over 13 amino acids. The CDR3 protein is CASSAPTGNEQFF. CDR3 bases: TGTGCCAGCAGCGCCCCGACAGGCAATGAGCAGTTCTTC.

The chain has TRBV2 and TRBJ2-3; the match to TRBD2 covers 7 bases. The CDR3 loop spans 18 amino acids. Germline CDR1 SNHLY, CDR2 FYNNEI. The trim removed 2 bases at V and 1 base at J, leaving 12 bases unmatched. The CDR3 nucleotides are TGTGCCAGCAGTGAATTTCGCGGGAGTCCCGGGGGCACAGATACGCAGTATTTT. This sequence encodes CASSEFRGSPGGTDTQYF.

This chain connects TRBV7-3 to TRBJ2-5, with D possibly matching TRBD1 (5 bases). The ends were cut back, 1 base at V and 2 bases at J, with 17 bases in the middle. This CDR3 has 17 residues. Germline V gene sequence: CDR1 SGHTA, CDR2 FQGTGA. Here the CDR3 reads CASSLKGRTPTQETQYF. The CDR3 DNA sequence: TGTGCCAGCAGCTTAAAAGGCCGGACACCTACTCAAGAGACCCAGTACTTC.

The chain employs TRBV5-6 and TRBJ2-5, with D hard to call. Germline CDR1 is SGHDT and CDR2 is YYEEEE. Between the trimmed V and J ends, which lost 2 bases and 3 bases, there was a span of 8 bases. The CDR3 is 13 amino acids. In nucleotides, the CDR3 is TGTGCCAGCAGCTTCAGGACCAAAGAGACCCAGTACTTC. Its translation: CASSFRTKETQYF.